This T cell receptor beta chain originates from a study of technical replicates of blood from a few donors. From germline, CDR1 is MNHNS and CDR2 SASEGT. Trimming cost V 2 bases and J 1 base, with 11 bases left between them. The CDR3 loop spans 15 amino acids. Clones were sequenced by immunoSEQ multiplex PCR, and TCRdb holds only the in-frame ones, with some missing. The sample lists about 70,000 clones, about 96% seen once, with approximately 0.2% in the top ten. The sequence came from a human donor in good health. The sample comprised T cells isolated from PBMCs. The chain combines TRBV6-1 with TRBJ1-1, with D possibly being TRBD1 (5 bases). The CDR3 DNA reads TGTGCCAGCAGTGAACTTCTGGGGGGGAACACTGAAGCTTTCTTT. Encoded protein: CASSELLGGNTEAFF.